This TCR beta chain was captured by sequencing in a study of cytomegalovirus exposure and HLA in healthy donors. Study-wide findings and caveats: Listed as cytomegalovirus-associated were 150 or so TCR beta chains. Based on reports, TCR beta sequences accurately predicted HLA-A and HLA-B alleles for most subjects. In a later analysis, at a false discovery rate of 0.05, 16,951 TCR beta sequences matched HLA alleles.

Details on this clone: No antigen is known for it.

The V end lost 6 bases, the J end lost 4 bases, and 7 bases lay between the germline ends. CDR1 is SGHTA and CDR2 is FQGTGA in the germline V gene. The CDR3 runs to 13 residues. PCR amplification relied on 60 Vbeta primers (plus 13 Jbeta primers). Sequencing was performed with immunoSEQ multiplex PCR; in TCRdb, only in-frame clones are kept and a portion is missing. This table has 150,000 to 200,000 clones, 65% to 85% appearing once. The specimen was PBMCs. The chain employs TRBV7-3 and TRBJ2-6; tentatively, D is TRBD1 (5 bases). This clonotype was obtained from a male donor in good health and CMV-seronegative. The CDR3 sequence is CASRQGGANVLTF. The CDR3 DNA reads TGTGCCAGCAGGCAGGGAGGGGCCAACGTCCTGACTTTC.